Listed here is a single TCR beta chain. Profiled with immunoSEQ multiplex PCR; TCRdb holds only in-frame clones, not every one. Altogether some 17,000 clones are present, 84% being singletons, with the ten largest covering 20% to 25%. The entry originates in a study of lymphopenia after photon versus proton radiotherapy. J was trimmed by 4 bases and V by 0 bases; bases with no gene match: 2. The CDR3 has 14 amino acids. Germline V lookup: CDR1 SGHAT, CDR2 FQNNGV. The sequence was collected from a man aged 70-80 years with pancreatic cancer. This sequence joins TRBV11-2 and TRBJ1-2; 7 bases agree with TRBD1. This sample comprised peripheral blood, obtained from a patient treated with proton-based radiotherapy. In DNA form, the CDR3 reads TGTGCCAGCAGCTTAGAGGCAGGGGGCTATGGCTACACCTTC. As protein: CASSLEAGGYGYTF.